This entry concerns a single T cell receptor beta chain. This entry belongs to a study of shared clonotypes between healthy human individuals. This CDR3 region has 14 residues. Trimming removed 2 bases from V and 7 bases from J, with 15 bases in between. Germline lookup yields CDR1 SGHDT and CDR2 YYEEEE. Using immunoSEQ multiplex PCR, the repertoire was profiled, and TCRdb retains in-frame clones only, with some absent. The sample shows some 900,000 clones, less than 85% of them seen only once. The sequence came from a man aged 18 to 30 in good health. The J gene is TRBJ1-2, the V gene TRBV5-6, with D possibly TRBD1 on 5 matching bases. The specimen sequenced was memory CD4+ T cells sorted from blood. Subset defined: CD45RA-negative fraction. Here the CDR3 DNA reads TGTGCCAGCAGCTTCCCAGGTGGGGCCGGTGGCTACACCTTC. This translates into CASSFPGGAGGYTF.